These T cell receptor beta chains were read from a single sample in a study of identical twins. From the 5' RACE reads, TCRdb called clonotypes with MiXCR, one entry per CDR3 protein. Counted here are 350,000 to 450,000 distinct CDR3 sequences, approximately 18% occurring once; the ten biggest clones make up around 12%. Input material: naive T cells sorted from blood. Every receptor here comes from a man aged 50-59 years in good health. The CDR3 runs from the conserved cysteine through the conserved F or W. D genes are given only for firm matches. Where a row states a size, it is once, few, many or the class of an expanded clone; other rows omit it.

DNA,CDR3,D,V,J,size
TGCGCCAGCAGCCAAGATCCCAGGTGGGATGAAAAACTGTTTTTT,CASSQDPRWDEKLFF,-,TRBV4-3,TRBJ1-4,-
TGCGCCAGCAGCCCCGGGACAGGGGACGTGTATGGCTACACCTTC,CASSPGTGDVYGYTF,TRBD1,TRBV4-3,TRBJ1-2,few
TGTGCCAGCAGTGCCGGGGACTCCGGGCCCTACGAGCAGTACTTC,CASSAGDSGPYEQYF,-,TRBV2,TRBJ2-7,-
TGCAGTGCGAAAAGGGGGATCCAAGAGACCCAGTACTTC,CSAKRGIQETQYF,-,TRBV20-1,TRBJ2-5,many
TGTGCCAGCAGTTCCCGACAGGACCCCTGGGGCTACACCTTC,CASSSRQDPWGYTF,-,TRBV27,TRBJ1-2,many
TGTGCCACCAATGGACAGGGCCTCCAAGAGACCCAGTACTTC,CATNGQGLQETQYF,TRBD1,TRBV15,TRBJ2-5,-
TGTGCCAGCAGTTTAGGGACAGGGGGCATGTGGGGCACTGAAGCTTTCTTT,CASSLGTGGMWGTEAFF,TRBD1,TRBV28,TRBJ1-1,few
TGTGCCAGTCTCCGAGGACAGGGCCCGTACACAGATACGCAGTATTTT,CASLRGQGPYTDTQYF,TRBD1,TRBV6-1,TRBJ2-3,-
TGTGCCAGCAGCTTGACTCTAATGAACACTGAAGCTTTCTTT,CASSLTLMNTEAFF,-,TRBV7-2,TRBJ1-1,-
TGTGCCAGCTCACCACGGGCCTTGGACGAGCAGTACTTC,CASSPRALDEQYF,-,TRBV18,TRBJ2-7,-
TGTGCCAGCAGCTTAGAACCGAACACCGGGGAGCTGTTTTTT,CASSLEPNTGELFF,-,TRBV7-9,TRBJ2-2,-
TGCGCCAGCAGCTACACGGTCGGTCAGCCCCAGCATTTT,CASSYTVGQPQHF,-,TRBV5-1,TRBJ1-5,few
TGCAGTGCTAGAGGGGGGGCGGGGACAGGGAATTGGTTCTTC,CSARGGAGTGNWFF,TRBD1,TRBV20-1,TRBJ2-1,-
TGTGCCAGCAGCCCACAGGGGCAGGAGCAGTTCTTC,CASSPQGQEQFF,TRBD1,TRBV7-8,TRBJ2-1,few
TGTGCCAGCAGTCACCGGGCGGGCGGGAACCAAGAGACCCAGTACTTC,CASSHRAGGNQETQYF,-,TRBV27,TRBJ2-5,-
TGTGCCAGTTTAGTAAACAGCGGGAGATCAGATACGCAGTATTTT,CASLVNSGRSDTQYF,TRBD2,TRBV7-2,TRBJ2-3,few
TGTGCCAGCAGCCCCGGGACAGGACCGTCATCCCTCCACTTT,CASSPGTGPSSLHF,TRBD1,TRBV7-9,TRBJ1-6,few
TGTGCCAGCAGTAGACAGGGTGGCTCCTACGAGCAGTACTTC,CASSRQGGSYEQYF,TRBD1,TRBV6-1,TRBJ2-7,-
TGCAGTGCTAGAGCCGATCAGAACCCTGACTCCTACAATGAGCAGTTCTTC,CSARADQNPDSYNEQFF,-,TRBV20-1,TRBJ2-1,-
TGTGCCAGCAGTTATGGAACACGCGGCTACACCTTC,CASSYGTRGYTF,-,TRBV6-2/TRBV6-3,TRBJ1-2,-
TGTGCCAGCAGTCCAGGGATTACCAATCAGCCCCAGCATTTT,CASSPGITNQPQHF,-,TRBV12-3/TRBV12-4,TRBJ1-5,-
TGCAGTGCTAGAGATCGCCGTGGTGCTACTCTACAGTACTTC,CSARDRRGATLQYF,-,TRBV20-1,TRBJ2-7,many
TGTGCCAGCAGTTTAGCGCCTAGCGGGGAGGGGGAGCTGTTTTTT,CASSLAPSGEGELFF,TRBD2,TRBV12-3/TRBV12-4,TRBJ2-2,-
TGCAGCGCCTCAACCGGCACGAGGTACAATGAGCAGTTCTTC,CSASTGTRYNEQFF,-,TRBV20-1,TRBJ2-1,few
TGTGCCAGCAGCTTAGAACCTCCGGGAGCCTTTGGGCTTTACGAGCAGTACTTC,CASSLEPPGAFGLYEQYF,-,TRBV11-2,TRBJ2-7,many
TGTGCCAGCAGCCCTAGACAGTGGATGGAGCAGTACTTC,CASSPRQWMEQYF,-,TRBV7-2,TRBJ2-7,many